This note documents a single T cell receptor (beta chain) sequence. Germline assignment: CDR1 MDHEN and CDR2 SYDVKM. V lost 6 bases, J lost 2 bases, and 8 bases lay in between. The CDR3 is 14 residues long. This sample was included in a study of response to subunit inactivated influenza vaccine. TCRdb reanalysed the RT-PCR reads using MiXCR and keeps one entry per CDR3 protein. The sample has fewer than 250,000 distinct CDR3 sequences, around 15% seen once. The TCR was taken from a man in his fifties or sixties who received an inactivated influenza vaccine. V is TRBV28 and J is TRBJ2-6; D is unresolved. Material: CD8+ T cells sorted from PBMCs, obtained around 5 days after vaccination. CDR3 sequence: CASSATPGANVLTF. Written as DNA, the CDR3 is TGTGCCAGCAGCGCAACTCCTGGGGCCAACGTCCTGACTTTC.